The 28 T cell receptor beta chains below come from one sample, sequenced in a study of T cells after yellow fever vaccination. TCRdb reanalysed the 5' RACE reads using MiXCR and keeps one entry per CDR3 protein. Found here are roughly 400,000 distinct CDR3 sequences, roughly 20% of them singletons; the top ten hold 15% to 20%. Here the sequenced sample was PBMCs, taken before the yellow fever booster vaccination. Receptors originate from a man between 18 and 29 years old who received the YFV17D yellow fever vaccine.

The CDR3 loop is CASSGAGDQPQHF. CDR3 DNA: TGTGCCAGCAGCGGGGCGGGGGACCAGCCCCAGCATTTT. The chain carries TRBV6-5 and TRBJ1-5; maybe TRBD1 (5 bases). This CDR3 region has 13 residues. Trimming took 6 bases from V and 7 from J, leaving 13 bases between them. In germline, CDR1 is MNHEY, CDR2 SVGAGI.

The chain links TRBV7-2 to TRBJ1-4, with 7 bases identical to TRBD1. V was pared by 5 bases and J by 8 bases, with 11 bases of the junction left unmatched. Germline lookup yields CDR1 SGHTA and CDR2 FQGNSA. The CDR3 has 15 residues. The CDR3 reads CASSIPLRGAEKLFF. The CDR3 region has the DNA TGTGCCAGCAGCATCCCGCTCAGGGGGGCGGAAAAACTGTTTTTT. Combining the CDR3 with reference TRBV7-2 and TRBJ1-4 gives the whole variable domain GAGVSQSPSNKVTEKGKDVELRCDPISGHTALYWYRQSLGQGLEFLIYFQGNSAPDKSGLPSDRFSAERTGGSVSTLTIQRTQQEDSAVYLCASSIPLRGAEKLFFGSGTQLSVL.

This clonotype showed up many times. The chain joins TRBV20-1 to TRBJ2-5, with D tentatively TRBD1 (6 bases). V dropped 0 bases and J dropped 1 base, with 9 bases sitting between them. Germline CDR1 DFQATT, CDR2 SNEGSKA (reference sequence). This CDR3 region has 14 residues. The CDR3: CSARDEGGQETQYF. The CDR3 nucleotides read TGCAGTGCTAGAGATGAAGGGGGCCAAGAGACCCAGTACTTC.

The chain uses TRBV29-1 and TRBJ1-2; TRBD1 matches 7 bases. V was clipped by 2 bases and J by 3 bases; unmatched bases: 3. Germline-derived CDR1 and CDR2 are SQVTM and ANQGSEA. The CDR3 is 13 amino acids. The CDR3 is CSVEPTGHYGYTF. Written as DNA, the CDR3 is TGCAGCGTTGAACCGACAGGGCACTATGGCTACACCTTC.

The chain carries TRBV3-1 and TRBJ2-4; D is unresolved. CDR1 is LGHDT, CDR2 YNNKEL, per germline (reference sequence). The V gene lost 0 bases and the J gene lost 5 bases, with 11 bases spanning the gap. CDR3 length: 15 residues. This chain's CDR3 is CASSQDLGVENIQYF. The CDR3 DNA follows: TGTGCCAGCAGCCAAGACTTAGGAGTGGAAAACATTCAGTACTTC. The whole variable domain, filled in from reference TRBV3-1 and TRBJ2-4, reads DTAVSQTPKYLVTQMGNDKSIKCEQNLGHDTMYWYKQDSKKFLKIMFSYNNKELIINETVPNRFSPKSPDKAHLNLHINSLELGDSAVYFCASSQDLGVENIQYFGAGTRLSVL.

The V and J genes are TRBV5-6 and TRBJ2-3; TRBD1 agrees at 8 bases. Looked up from germline, CDR1 is SGHDT and CDR2 is YYEEEE. The CDR3 is 16 amino acids. Trimming took 1 base from V and 4 from J; bases not matched to a gene: 8. This CDR3 reads CASSLRQGAISDTQYF. As DNA, the CDR3 is TGTGCCAGCAGCTTGCGTCAGGGGGCAATATCAGATACGCAGTATTTT.

The gene calls are TRBV9 and TRBJ1-2; TRBD1 aligns across 7 bases. V was pared by 0 bases and J by 2 bases, with 4 bases of the junction left unmatched. From germline, CDR1 is SGDLS and CDR2 YYNGEE. The CDR3 covers 15 residues. This CDR3 reads CASSVAWTGNYGYTF. CDR3 nucleotides: TGTGCCAGCAGCGTAGCTTGGACAGGAAACTATGGCTACACCTTC.

The rearrangement uses TRBV20-1 and TRBJ1-1; D unresolved. Germline CDR1 reads DFQATT; CDR2 reads SNEGSKA (reference sequence). V was shortened by 3 bases and J by 6 bases, with 11 bases between the two germline ends. The length of the CDR3 is 12 residues. The CDR3, as DNA: TGCAGTGCTAGCCCCGGCAATCCTGAAGCTTTCTTT. Protein product: CSASPGNPEAFF.

This clonotype was seen only a few times. The chain joins TRBV7-2 to TRBJ1-4; unclear D gene. The germline CDR1 and CDR2 sequences are SGHTA and FQGNSA. The CDR3 has 14 amino acids. Trimming shortened V by 1 base and J by 4 bases, and 7 bases separated the two germline ends. CDR3 protein: CASSLVSGNEKLFF. The DNA of the CDR3 is TGTGCCAGCAGCTTAGTGTCGGGTAATGAAAAACTGTTTTTT.

A few counts support this clonotype. The chain links TRBV15 to TRBJ2-5, with 10 bases that match TRBD1. V was pared by 2 bases and J by 6 bases, with 6 bases of the junction left unmatched. CDR3 size: 15 residues. Germline V lookup: CDR1 LNHNV, CDR2 YYDKDF (reference sequence). CDR3 region: CATSRSDRGLQTQYF. DNA of the CDR3: TGTGCCACCAGCAGATCCGACAGGGGGCTGCAGACCCAGTACTTC.

CDR3 sequence reads: CSARRPTGNEKLFF. Here the CDR3 DNA reads TGCAGTGCGCGTAGGCCGACAGGGAATGAAAAACTGTTTTTT. The V gene is TRBV20-1, the J gene TRBJ1-4; 7 bases are a match to TRBD1. V was clipped by 6 bases and J by 5 bases; unmatched bases: 9. The CDR3 sequence is 14 residues long. CDR1 and CDR2 from the germline V gene are DFQATT and SNEGSKA (reference sequence).

This clonotype was counted a single time. This sequence joins TRBV14 and TRBJ2-3, with 7 bases aligning to TRBD2. The germline gives CDR1 SGHDN, CDR2 FVKESK. V dropped 3 bases and J dropped 1; count of bases not matched to a gene: 7. The CDR3 has 16 amino acids. The CDR3 protein is CASSHHGGKGTDTQYF. The CDR3 region has the DNA TGTGCCAGCAGCCATCACGGGGGGAAGGGCACAGATACGCAGTATTTT. Supplemented by reference TRBV14 and TRBJ2-3, the full variable domain reads EAGVTQFPSHSVIEKGQTVTLRCDPISGHDNLYWYRRVMGKEIKFLLHFVKESKQDESGMPNNRFLAERTGGTYSTLKVQPAELEDSGVYFCASSHHGGKGTDTQYFGPGTRLTVL.

The J gene is TRBJ2-5, the V gene TRBV12-3 or TRBV12-4; unclear D gene. The CDR3 totals 13 residues. V lost 7 bases and J lost 1, with 10 bases in between. CDR3: CASTEQRQETQYF. The CDR3 DNA follows: TGTGCCAGCACCGAACAGCGCCAAGAGACCCAGTACTTC.

The chain is built from TRBV7-2 and TRBJ1-2; D ambiguous. Germline assignment: CDR1 SGHTA and CDR2 FQGNSA. The CDR3 length is 14 residues. V lost 5 bases to trimming and J lost 2 bases, with 12 bases between them. The CDR3 loop reads CASSNFPGNYGYTF. In nucleotides, the CDR3 is TGTGCCAGCAGCAACTTCCCCGGGAACTATGGCTACACCTTC.

V gene TRBV6-2 or TRBV6-3 combines with J gene TRBJ2-7; TRBD1 agrees at 8 bases. CDR3 length equals 12 residues. Trimming at V came to 6 bases and at J to 3 bases, leaving 1 base not matched to a gene. Germline CDR1 is MNHEY and CDR2 is SVGEGT. CDR3 residues: CASRTGDYEQYV. In DNA form, the CDR3 reads TGTGCCAGCAGGACAGGGGACTACGAGCAGTACGTC.

This chain links TRBV18 with TRBJ1-6, with D perhaps matching TRBD1 (5 bases). V was cut by 6 bases and J by 8 bases, with 17 bases left in between. The CDR3 runs to 15 residues. The V gene's germline CDR1 is KGHSH and CDR2 LQKENI. The CDR3 region is CASSPIGQGDSPLHF. As DNA, the CDR3 is TGTGCCAGCTCCCCCATCGGGCAAGGGGATTCACCCCTCCACTTT.

This clonotype was seen a few times. V is TRBV7-2 and J is TRBJ2-5; 7 nucleotides line up with TRBD1. The J segment lost 5 bases and the V segment lost 5 bases, leaving 8 bases of the junction unmatched. The CDR3 runs to 14 residues. Germline V gene lookup returns CDR1 SGHTA and CDR2 FQGNSA. The CDR3 DNA reads TGTGCCAGCAGCCGACAGGGCAGGAGGGAGACCCAGTACTTC. This gives the protein CASSRQGRRETQYF.

The J gene is TRBJ2-3, the V gene TRBV7-2, with D tentatively TRBD1 (6 bases). V shed 5 bases and J shed 5 bases, with 17 bases lying between them. Per the germline V gene, CDR1 is SGHTA and CDR2 is FQGNSA. This CDR3 spans 15 amino acids. The CDR3 DNA sequence: TGTGCCAGCAGCGTTACAGGGACCAGGGGAGATACGCAGTATTTT. This sequence encodes CASSVTGTRGDTQYF.

In its sample, this clonotype was seen a few times. The rearrangement uses TRBV4-3 and TRBJ1-2, with a possible D match to TRBD1 (5 bases). This CDR3 contains 15 residues. Trimming removed 1 base at V and 4 bases at J, with 13 bases between. Germline values: CDR1 LGHNA, CDR2 YSLEER. CDR3 nucleotide sequence: TGCGCCAGCAGCCAAGGAGCGGGGGTTCCCTATGGCTACACCTTC. It is translated as CASSQGAGVPYGYTF.

This clonotype was seen a few times. V is TRBV20-1 and J is TRBJ2-5; D gene unclear. CDR3 size: 11 residues. Trimming stripped 3 bases from V and 3 bases from J, with 5 bases between. Looked up from germline, CDR1 is DFQATT and CDR2 is SNEGSKA (reference sequence). This chain's CDR3 is CSARAEETQYF. The CDR3 region has the DNA TGCAGTGCTAGGGCGGAAGAGACCCAGTACTTC.

The chain employs TRBV21-1 and TRBJ2-2; the D call of TRBD1 is as the table states it, not checked on the DNA. TRBV21-1 is a known pseudogene. CDR3 length: 16 amino acids. The CDR3 sequence is CASSKGTPRWTGELFF. DNA for the CDR3: TGTGCCAGCAGCAAAGGGACACCACGATGGACCGGGGAGCTGTTTTTT.

This clonotype was counted a few times. CDR3 bases: TGCGCCAGCAGCCACCGAACCGGGTCCCTCGGGGGCTACACCTTC. Translated: CASSHRTGSLGGYTF. This chain connects TRBV4-3 to TRBJ1-2; D is unclear. V was shortened by 3 bases and J by 8 bases, with 19 bases between the two germline ends. The V gene's germline CDR1 is LGHNA and CDR2 YSLEER. The CDR3 extends over 15 amino acids.

The chain recombines TRBV5-1 with TRBJ1-6; no clear D. Germline CDR1 reads SGHRS; CDR2 reads YFSETQ. The CDR3 contains 15 residues. Trimming removed 0 bases from V and 13 bases from J, with 17 bases in between. CDR3 coding DNA: TGCGCCAGCAGCTTGGAAGGCAGGATAGCTTCTCCCCTCCACTTT. Amino acid sequence: CASSLEGRIASPLHF.

This clonotype was seen a handful of times. This chain links TRBV7-9 with TRBJ2-7; D gene ambiguous. Germline CDR1 and CDR2: SEHNR and FQNEAQ (reference sequence). This CDR3 comprises 12 residues. V dropped 5 bases and J dropped 3 bases, with 8 bases sitting between them. The CDR3 coding sequence is TGTGCCAGCAGCCAGGCCGGCTACGAGCAGTACGTC. Translation gives CASSQAGYEQYV.

V and J are TRBV5-1 and TRBJ1-1; D gene unclear. CDR3 length equals 14 residues. The V end lost 2 bases, the J end lost 4 bases, and 12 bases lay between the germline ends. CDR1 is SGHRS, CDR2 YFSETQ, per germline. The CDR3 loop reads CASSFRPAGTEAFF. As DNA, the CDR3 is TGCGCCAGCAGCTTCAGACCCGCCGGCACTGAAGCTTTCTTT.

A few counts support this clonotype. The chain has TRBV6-2 or TRBV6-3 and TRBJ2-7, with 10 positions matching TRBD1. The CDR3 sequence is 16 residues long. Germline CDR1 and CDR2: MNHEY and SVGEGT. Unmatched junction bases numbered 13, after V lost 6 bases and J lost 5 bases. DNA for the CDR3: TGTGCCAGCAGCCAACCCGCCGGGACAGGGGACCACGAGCAGTACGTC. Translation: CASSQPAGTGDHEQYV.

The chain joins TRBV4-3 to TRBJ2-2, with a possible D match to TRBD2 (6 bases). The length of the CDR3 is 16 residues. CDR1 is LGHNA, CDR2 YSLEER, per germline. Trimming stripped 0 bases from V and 1 base from J, with 9 bases between. The CDR3 sequence is CASSQESGGNTGELFF. The CDR3 DNA sequence: TGCGCCAGCAGCCAAGAATCCGGGGGGAACACCGGGGAGCTGTTTTTT.

The V and J genes are TRBV20-1 and TRBJ1-1; D unresolved. V lost 1 base, J lost 1 base, and 7 bases lay in between. This CDR3 comprises 13 residues. The germline CDR1 and CDR2 sequences are DFQATT and SNEGSKA (reference sequence). This CDR3 is CSARGTGNTEAFF. In DNA, the CDR3 is TGCAGTGCTAGAGGGACGGGGAACACTGAAGCTTTCTTT.